Below are 23 T cell receptor beta chains sequenced from a single sample in a study of shared clonotypes between healthy human individuals. Sequenced by immunoSEQ multiplex PCR; TCRdb stores in-frame clones only, minus some. Of around 2.5 million clones detected, 93% appear once; the ten largest clones hold 0.36%. The specimen was naive CD4+ T cells from PBMCs. Subset reported: CD45RA+ positively selected. These receptors were obtained from a man younger than 30 in good health. Some clones in this sample may be carry-over from other donors' samples.

This clone has just one count. This chain uses TRBV18 with TRBJ2-3; the match to TRBD1 covers 8 bases. The CDR3 loop spans 15 amino acids. CDR1 and CDR2 from the germline V gene are KGHSH and LQKENI. Germline trimming cut 4 bases from V and 6 bases from J; bases unmatched to any gene: 9. In DNA, the CDR3 is TGTGCCAGCTCACTCGGACAGGGATCCCCCGATACGCAGTATTTT. Amino acids: CASSLGQGSPDTQYF.

The chain recombines TRBV19 with TRBJ1-2, with 7 bases matching TRBD1. From germline, CDR1 is LNHDA and CDR2 SQIVND (reference sequence). The trim removed 5 bases at V and 0 bases at J, leaving 9 bases unmatched. The CDR3 is 16 residues long. The CDR3 sequence is CASSPGQQITNYGYTF. The CDR3 DNA reads as TGTGCCAGTAGTCCGGGACAGCAAATTACTAACTATGGCTACACCTTC.

The J gene is TRBJ2-7, the V gene TRBV2; 8 positions match TRBD2. Losses at the gene ends were 7 bases for V and 2 bases for J; bases not matched to a gene: 7. The CDR3 loop spans 14 amino acids. Germline V gene data show CDR1 as SNHLY and CDR2 as FYNNEI. The CDR3 reads CASTPGLVTYEQYF. The CDR3 DNA is TGTGCCAGCACACCGGGACTAGTAACCTACGAGCAGTACTTC.

Remarks on this clone: The same CDR3 can be traced to other DNA sequences in this sample. J is TRBJ2-7 and V is TRBV18, with 7 positions matching TRBD2. This CDR3 spans 13 amino acids. J lost 3 bases, V lost 6 bases, and 5 bases had no gene match. CDR1 KGHSH and CDR2 LQKENI come from the germline V gene. Here the CDR3 reads CASSRPGGYEQYF. The CDR3 DNA sequence: TGTGCCAGCTCCCGGCCGGGAGGCTACGAGCAGTACTTC.

CDR3 residues: CASSYARGQGYEQYF. In DNA, the CDR3 is TGTGCCAGCAGTTACGCGAGGGGGCAGGGGTACGAGCAGTACTTC. The V and J genes are TRBV6-5 and TRBJ2-7; 7 bases agree with TRBD1. In germline, CDR1 is MNHEY, CDR2 SVGAGI. This CDR3 is 15 amino acids long. V trimming: 2 bases; J trimming: 4 bases; junction bases outside the gene matches: 8.

The chain carries TRBV28 and TRBJ2-2; D is perhaps TRBD2 (5 bases). The CDR3 runs to 15 residues. Trimming took 7 bases from V and 2 from J, leaving 14 bases between them. Germline V lookup: CDR1 MDHEN, CDR2 SYDVKM. CDR3 amino acids: CASTPFGVNTGELFF. The CDR3 DNA follows: TGTGCCAGCACTCCATTCGGGGTCAACACCGGGGAGCTGTTTTTT. The full variable domain, completed using reference TRBV28 and TRBJ2-2, is DVKVTQSSRYLVKRTGEKVFLECVQDMDHENMFWYRQDPGLGLRLIYFSYDVKMKEKGDIPEGYSVSREKKERFSLILESASTNQTSMYLCASTPFGVNTGELFFGEGSRLTVL.

The chain recombines TRBV6-5 with TRBJ1-2; a weak D match, TRBD1 (5 bases). CDR1 MNHEY and CDR2 SVGAGI come from the germline V gene. The CDR3 length is 13 residues. The germline V and J ends were trimmed by 2 bases and 4 bases, with 8 bases remaining between them. As DNA, the CDR3 is TGTGCCAGCAGTTACGAGGGGCTCTATGGCTACACCTTC. It codes for CASSYEGLYGYTF.

The V call is TRBV5-6, the J call TRBJ2-2, with TRBD1 identical over 7 bases. Germline V gene lookup returns CDR1 SGHDT and CDR2 YYEEEE. The V and J ends lost 4 bases and 4 bases, in that order; junction bases with no gene match: 10. The CDR3 extends over 16 amino acids. Here the CDR3 reads CASSRLQGESTGELFF. CDR3 DNA sequence: TGTGCCAGCAGCCGGTTGCAGGGGGAGAGCACCGGGGAGCTGTTTTTT.

V usage is TRBV6-4 and J usage is TRBJ2-2; no definite D call. Trimming took 0 bases from V and 7 from J, leaving 12 bases between them. This CDR3 has 15 amino acids. In germline, CDR1 is MRHNA, CDR2 SNTAGT. CDR3 in amino acids: CASSDSIRSVGELFF. Written as DNA, the CDR3 is TGTGCCAGCAGTGACTCGATTCGGAGTGTCGGGGAGCTGTTTTTT.

The chain recombines TRBV19 with TRBJ1-4, with D uncertain. Trimming shortened V by 4 bases and J by 4 bases, and 13 bases separated the two germline ends. The CDR3 is made up of 15 amino acids. In germline, CDR1 is LNHDA, CDR2 SQIVND (reference sequence). In nucleotides, the CDR3 is TGTGCCAGTAGTAGAGCTGGGGTGCTTAATGAAAAACTGTTTTTT. This sequence encodes CASSRAGVLNEKLFF.

About this clone itself: Mismatch with germline at one junction end may stem from a read error. V and J are TRBV7-3 and TRBJ2-1, with 9 bases matching TRBD1. Germline assignment: CDR1 SGHTA and CDR2 FQGTGA. The CDR3 is made up of 14 amino acids. The CDR3 bases are TGTGCCAGCAGCTCTGGGCGGGACAGGGTTCCTGAGGTCTTC. The encoded protein is CASSSGRDRVPEVF.

This chain uses TRBV11-3 with TRBJ2-5, with D unclear. The CDR3 has 14 residues. V dropped 1 base and J dropped 5 bases, with 11 bases sitting between them. Germline-derived CDR1 and CDR2 are SGHNT and YENEEA. CDR3 sequence reads: CASSLGLGTETQYF. The CDR3 DNA reads TGTGCCAGCAGCTTAGGGCTGGGTACGGAGACCCAGTACTTC.

This clone was seen just once. The chain links TRBV28 to TRBJ2-1; TRBD2 is a possible D gene (5 bases). This CDR3 has 15 residues. With 10 bases removed from V and 5 bases from J, the gap between germline ends came to 21 bases. Germline V gives CDR1 MDHEN, CDR2 SYDVKM. The CDR3 region has the DNA TGTGCCACACCACTAGGCCGAAACCAAGACAATGAGCAGTTCTTC. Translated: CATPLGRNQDNEQFF.

The gene calls are TRBV6-4 and TRBJ1-2, with TRBD1 identical over 7 bases. CDR3 length: 14 residues. The V gene's germline CDR1 is MRHNA and CDR2 SNTAGT. V shed 5 bases, J shed 4 bases, and the junction held 7 bases outside the gene matches. The CDR3 DNA reads TGTGCCAGCAGTCCGACAGGGACGGGCTATGGCTACACCTTC. Its translation is CASSPTGTGYGYTF.

J is TRBJ2-5 and V is TRBV10-3; unclear D gene. CDR1 is ENHRY and CDR2 is SYGVKD in the germline V gene. This CDR3 is built from 13 residues. Trimming took off 0 bases at V and 5 bases at J, with 7 bases between the two ends. This chain's CDR3 is CAISESYAETQYF. CDR3 nucleotides: TGTGCCATCAGTGAGTCATATGCGGAGACCCAGTACTTC.

J is TRBJ2-1 and V is TRBV5-4; 10 nucleotides agree with TRBD1. CDR3 length equals 15 residues. The ends lost 3 bases at V and 8 bases at J; junction bases unmatched: 8. Germline-derived CDR1 and CDR2 are SGHNT and YYREEE (reference sequence). The CDR3 protein is CASSYRQGAFDEQFF. For the CDR3, the DNA is TGTGCCAGCAGCTACCGACAGGGGGCGTTCGATGAGCAGTTCTTC.

The rearrangement uses TRBV7-9 and TRBJ1-3; D perhaps matches TRBD1 (5 bases). Germline lookup yields CDR1 SEHNR and CDR2 FQNEAQ (reference sequence). V was pared by 8 bases and J by 3 bases, with 8 bases between. The CDR3 totals 12 residues. This chain's CDR3 is CASPGGGNTIYF. The CDR3 DNA reads as TGTGCCAGCCCGGGGGGTGGAAACACCATATATTTT. The full variable domain, its missing parts supplied by reference TRBV7-9 and TRBJ1-3, is DTGVSQNPRHKITKRGQNVTFRCDPISEHNRLYWYRQTLGQGPEFLTYFQNEAQLEKSRLLSDRFSAERPKGSFSTLEIQRTEQGDSAMYLCASPGGGNTIYFGEGSWLTVV.

V is TRBV28 and J is TRBJ1-2, with 7 nucleotides matching TRBD1. Germline V gene sequence: CDR1 MDHEN, CDR2 SYDVKM. V gave up 5 bases and J gave up 3 bases; unmatched junction bases: 12. The CDR3 runs 16 residues. The CDR3 nucleotides read TGTGCCAGCAGTAGCCCCGGGACAGCGGGGCACTATGGCTACACCTTC. Residues: CASSSPGTAGHYGYTF.

CDR3 DNA: TGTGCCACCACTAGCGGGAGCTCCTACAATGAGCAGTTCTTC. Translation: CATTSGSSYNEQFF. The chain links TRBV10-3 to TRBJ2-1; TRBD2 matches 11 bases. Germline V gives CDR1 ENHRY, CDR2 SYGVKD. After removal of 10 bases from V and 0 bases from J, the junction contained 2 bases not matched to a gene. CDR3 length: 14 amino acids.

V gene TRBV18 combines with J gene TRBJ1-2, with D perhaps matching TRBD1 (5 bases). The V end lost 3 bases, the J end lost 8 bases, and 13 bases lay between the germline ends. CDR3 length: 13 residues. The germline V gene encodes CDR1 KGHSH and CDR2 LQKENI. CDR3 coding DNA: TGTGCCAGCTCACCCGCGACAGTCGGGGGCTACACCTTC. It is translated as CASSPATVGGYTF.

V is TRBV5-1 and J is TRBJ1-1; D perhaps matches TRBD1 (5 bases). This CDR3 region has 13 residues. V shed 4 bases and J shed 4 bases, with 11 bases lying between them. Germline V CDR1 and CDR2: SGHRS, YFSETQ. The CDR3 region has the DNA TGCGCCAGCAGCCCCCAAAGGGGCACTGAAGCTTTCTTT. Amino acid sequence: CASSPQRGTEAFF.

The chain uses TRBV11-2 and TRBJ1-1; D uncertain. This CDR3 is built from 14 residues. The germline gives CDR1 SGHAT, CDR2 FQNNGV. V dropped 3 bases and J dropped 1 base, with 9 bases sitting between them. The CDR3 DNA reads as TGTGCCAGCAGCTTGATTGGGAAGAACACTGAAGCTTTCTTT. Protein: CASSLIGKNTEAFF.

This clone was found a few times. The chain couples TRBV12-5 to TRBJ1-5; D gene ambiguous. The CDR3 spans 13 residues. The germline CDR1 and CDR2 sequences are LGHNT and FRNRAP. V was shortened by 7 bases and J by 2 bases, with 9 bases between the two germline ends. DNA for the CDR3: TGTGCTAGTGCCCTTGGGGGCAATCAGCCCCAGCATTTT. Translated, it gives CASALGGNQPQHF. Full variable domain (remainder filled in from reference TRBV12-5 and TRBJ1-5): DARVTQTPRHKVTEMGQEVTMRCQPILGHNTVFWYRQTMMQGLELLAYFRNRAPLDDSGMPKDRFSAEMPDATLATLKIQPSEPRDSAVYFCASALGGNQPQHFGDGTRLSIL.